This T cell receptor (beta chain) derives from a study of blood T cell repertoires in COVID-19. Across the study: The United States, Italy and Spain supplied acute and convalescent COVID-19 samples.

The study assigned cohorts using participant-reported clinical history. Under the authors' procedure: Researchers report that nucleated cell counts were estimated from reference gene primer amplification. The data were produced by immunoSEQ multiplex PCR, yet TCRdb's version contains in-frame clones alone and is incomplete. That table is the source of V, J and clone size, and D and trimming were worked out from the DNA. The sample contains 200,000 to 250,000 clones, around nine tenths of which appear only once. Germline CDR1 MNHEY, CDR2 SVGAGI. The V and J ends lost 6 bases and 3 bases respectively, with 15 bases between them. The CDR3 length is 14 residues.

The V call is TRBV6-5, the J call TRBJ2-7, with TRBD2 as a possible D gene (5 bases). Sequencing used PBMCs or T cells enriched from blood (not recorded which). The clonotype comes from a woman aged 25 to 39 who had been exposed to COVID-19. The CDR3 spells CASSRGPRDYEQYF. CDR3 DNA: TGTGCCAGCAGCCGGGGTCCTAGGGACTACGAGCAGTACTTC.